This TCR beta chain was profiled in a study of blood T cell repertoires in COVID-19. Study-wide context: Nucleic acid was either cDNA or gDNA, and it came from T cells, B-cell-depleted T cells, or PBMCs.

The cohort comprised adults aged 18 to 89 years residing in about two dozen US areas. Two negative PCRs, clearance, or symptom resolution characterized the recovered Cohort 3 donors. TCRdb keeps only in-frame clones here, not all; method: immunoSEQ multiplex PCR. The sample includes about 480,000 clones, roughly 90% of them seen just once. Germline assignment: CDR1 LNHDA and CDR2 SQIVND (reference sequence). The CDR3 spans 13 residues. Sequenced: PBMCs or T cells enriched from blood (not recorded which). The receptor's source is a woman aged 40 to 50 who had recovered from COVID-19. V usage is TRBV19 and J usage is TRBJ1-5; D remains unclear. CDR3 DNA: TGTGCTGCGACTGACGATAGCAATCAGCCCCAGCATTTT. Amino acid sequence: CAATDDSNQPQHF.